Listed here is a single T cell receptor beta chain. Its target is unknown. The data were obtained in a study of T-cell memory formation after mild COVID-19. Notes on the study in general: Clonal second-wave expansions that peaked on day 37 had unconfirmed SARS-CoV-2 specificity.

V lost 8 bases to trimming and J lost 1 base, with 11 bases between them. The CDR3 contains 13 residues. The V gene's germline CDR1 is LNHDA and CDR2 SQIVND (reference sequence). TCRdb recomputed calls from the 5' RACE reads with MiXCR, one row per CDR3 protein. The sample lists 500,000 to 650,000 distinct CDR3 sequences; about 22% were seen once. The TCR originated in an adult woman who had mild COVID-19 (a few samples of this study predate the infection). Cell type and time point are not known. This chain links TRBV19 with TRBJ1-1; TRBD1 might be the D (6 bases). Sequenced: PBMCs or a T cell subset sorted from them (not recorded which). The CDR3 sequence is CASGRGGNTEAFF. DNA for the CDR3: TGTGCCAGTGGCAGAGGGGGGAACACTGAAGCTTTCTTT.